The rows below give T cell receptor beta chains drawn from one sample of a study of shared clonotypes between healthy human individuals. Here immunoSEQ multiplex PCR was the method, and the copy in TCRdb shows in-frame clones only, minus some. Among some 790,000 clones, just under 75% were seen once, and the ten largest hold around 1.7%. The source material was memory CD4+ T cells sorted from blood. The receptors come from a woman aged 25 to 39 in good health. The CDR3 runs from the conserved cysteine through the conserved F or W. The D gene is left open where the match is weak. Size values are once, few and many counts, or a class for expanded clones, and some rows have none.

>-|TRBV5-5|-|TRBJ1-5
TGTGCCAGCAGCTCAGACGGGAATCAGCCCCAGCATTTT
CASSSDGNQPQHF
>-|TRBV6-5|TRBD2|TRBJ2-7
TGTGCCAGCAGGGACCCAGGTCGGGGGGCCTACGAGCAGTACTTC
CASRDPGRGAYEQYF
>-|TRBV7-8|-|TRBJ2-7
TGTGCCAGCAGCTCCCGGTCGGGGACCTCCTACGAGCAGTACTTC
CASSSRSGTSYEQYF
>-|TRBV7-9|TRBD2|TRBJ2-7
TGTGCCAGCACCTCGGGACTAGGGATTATGGAGCAGTACTTC
CASTSGLGIMEQYF
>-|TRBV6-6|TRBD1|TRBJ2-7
TGTGCCAGCAGAGGGGGACAGACCTTCTCCTACGAGCAGTACTTC
CASRGGQTFSYEQYF
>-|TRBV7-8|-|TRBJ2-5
TGTGCCAGCAGCCGGGACGGCCAAGAGACCCAGTACTTC
CASSRDGQETQYF
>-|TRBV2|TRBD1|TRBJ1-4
TGTGCCAGCGGGGGACAGGGAGTAAGGGAAAAACTGTTTTTT
CASGGQGVREKLFF
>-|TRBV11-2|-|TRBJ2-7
TGTGCCAGCAGCCCCGCCGGTAGGGACGAGCAGTACTTC
CASSPAGRDEQYF
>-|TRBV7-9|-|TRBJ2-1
TGTGCCAGCAGCGCCACTGCCGTTCTGGATGAGCAGTTCTTC
CASSATAVLDEQFF
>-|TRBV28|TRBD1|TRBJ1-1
TGTGCCAGCAGTAACAGGGGGCCGAGGACTGAAGCTTTCTTT
CASSNRGPRTEAFF
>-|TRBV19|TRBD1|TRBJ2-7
TGTGCCAGTAGTATATCCCCGACAGGGGGAGGCTACGAGCAGTACTTC
CASSISPTGGGYEQYF
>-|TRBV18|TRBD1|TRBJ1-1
TGTGCCAGCTCACCATACAGGGGGTACACTGAAGCTTTCTTT
CASSPYRGYTEAFF
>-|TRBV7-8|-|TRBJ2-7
TGTGCCAGCAGCCCGCCCGGCGGGATTTACGAGCAGTACTTC
CASSPPGGIYEQYF
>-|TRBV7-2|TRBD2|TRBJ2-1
TGTGCCAGCAGCTCCTATCTAGCGGAAGGCCAGTTCTTC
CASSSYLAEGQFF
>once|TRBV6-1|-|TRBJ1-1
TGTGCCAGCAGTGAACCCGGAATGAACACTGAAGCTTTCTTT
CASSEPGMNTEAFF
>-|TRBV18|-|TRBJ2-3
TGTGCCAGCTCGCGTGCGCTCCAAAGCACAGATACGCAGTATTTT
CASSRALQSTDTQYF
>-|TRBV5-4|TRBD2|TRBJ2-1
TGTGCCAGCAGCTTAGCGGGAGGAGGGAATGAGCAGTTCTTC
CASSLAGGGNEQFF
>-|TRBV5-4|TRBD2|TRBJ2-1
TGTGCCAGCAGCAATGGACTAGCAACCGGTGAGCAGTTCTTC
CASSNGLATGEQFF
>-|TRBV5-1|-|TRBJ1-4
TGCGCCAGCAGCAACGTACCCCAGGGAGTAGGTGAAAAACTGTTTTTT
CASSNVPQGVGEKLFF
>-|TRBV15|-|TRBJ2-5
TGTGCCACCAGCAGAGGTGGTGTCAGACAAGAGACCCAGTACTTC
CATSRGGVRQETQYF
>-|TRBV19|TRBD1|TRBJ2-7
TGTGCCAGTAGTATCTCCGGGACAGTAACCTACGAGCAGTACTTC
CASSISGTVTYEQYF
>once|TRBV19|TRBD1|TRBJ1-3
TGTGCCAGTAGTATGGGACAGAACTCTGGAAACACCATATATTTT
CASSMGQNSGNTIYF
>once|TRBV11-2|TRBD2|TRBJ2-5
TGTGCCAGCAGCTTAGCTCGGACTAGCGGAGGTCGGGAGACCCAGTACTTC
CASSLARTSGGRETQYF